These T cell receptor beta chains were read from a single sample in a study of blood T cell repertoires in COVID-19. Repertoires were generated with immunoSEQ multiplex PCR, while TCRdb's copy carries only in-frame clones and drops some. The repertoire holds around 200,000 clones, around four fifths seen once, with roughly 2.9% in the top ten. Sequencing was performed on peripheral blood. The receptor set was obtained from a man aged 50 to 59 with active or convalescent COVID-19. CDR3s include the opening cysteine and the closing phenylalanine or tryptophan. Each record gives: CDR3 length, D gene, V gene, J gene, CDR3 protein. D genes are given only for firm matches.

length: 14; D: .; V: TRBV6-1; J: TRBJ1-2; CDR3: CASSEAGVAGGYTF
length: 13; D: .; V: TRBV25-1; J: TRBJ1-2; CDR3: CASSEGHIYGYTF
length: 16; D: .; V: TRBV2; J: TRBJ1-4; CDR3: CASSEAGPGGNEKLFF
length: 18; D: TRBD2; V: TRBV2; J: TRBJ2-1; CDR3: CASSAGEGGGPSYNEQFF
length: 14; D: .; V: TRBV10-3; J: TRBJ1-2; CDR3: CAIGMTGINYGYTF
length: 13; D: .; V: TRBV5-1; J: TRBJ1-2; CDR3: CASSLAETYGYTF
length: 16; D: TRBD2; V: TRBV5-4; J: TRBJ2-1; CDR3: CASSLEGGGRYNEQFF
length: 15; D: .; V: TRBV5-1; J: TRBJ2-7; CDR3: CASSAPGRSGYEQYF
length: 15; D: .; V: TRBV11-2; J: TRBJ2-7; CDR3: CASSLGSGLNYEQYF
length: 9; D: .; V: TRBV19; J: TRBJ2-1; CDR3: CASEMRQFF
length: 14; D: .; V: TRBV6-1; J: TRBJ2-2; CDR3: CASSEMGGFGELFF
length: 14; D: TRBD1; V: TRBV19; J: TRBJ2-1; CDR3: CASSTTITGDEQFF
length: 14; D: .; V: TRBV27; J: TRBJ1-3; CDR3: CASSAGLMGNTIYF
length: 15; D: .; V: TRBV18; J: TRBJ1-2; CDR3: CASSKFYREGYGYTF
length: 14; D: TRBD1; V: TRBV28; J: TRBJ2-7; CDR3: CASSFGTGGYEQYF